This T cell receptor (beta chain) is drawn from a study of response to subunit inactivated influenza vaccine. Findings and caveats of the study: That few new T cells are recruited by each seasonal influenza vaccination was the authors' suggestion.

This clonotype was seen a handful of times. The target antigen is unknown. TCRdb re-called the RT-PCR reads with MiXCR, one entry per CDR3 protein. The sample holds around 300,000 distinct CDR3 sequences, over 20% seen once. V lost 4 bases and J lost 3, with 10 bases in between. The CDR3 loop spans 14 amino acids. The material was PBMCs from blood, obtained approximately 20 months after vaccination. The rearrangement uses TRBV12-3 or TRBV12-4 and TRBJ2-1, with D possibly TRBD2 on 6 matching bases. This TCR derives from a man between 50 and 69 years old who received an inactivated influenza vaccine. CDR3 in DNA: TGTGCCAGCAGTTCTTGGGGGGACTACAATGAGCAGTTCTTC. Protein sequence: CASSSWGDYNEQFF.